This T cell receptor beta chain was documented in a study of beta chain features in type 1 diabetes. Whole-study findings and limits: Still unanswered here is whether HLA type influences TCRB rearrangement.

The sequenced template was cDNA made from the entire isolated RNA. Libraries were prepared by immunoSEQ multiplex PCR; TCRdb keeps only in-frame clonotypes and omits some of them. The sample contains nearly 350,000 clones, 6.5% to 10% of which appear only once. Germline V lookup: CDR1 SGHTA, CDR2 FQGNSA. This CDR3 contains 14 residues. V lost 6 bases, J lost 7 bases, and 18 bases lay in between. This clone has just a few counts. Its matching antigen is unknown. Sequenced material: central memory CD4+ T cells from blood. The genes are TRBV7-2 and TRBJ1-1, with D possibly TRBD1 on 6 matching bases. This clonotype originated in a woman under 30 in good health. CDR3 DNA sequence: TGTGCCAGCAGGCCAGGGTTTTCACAGGGTGAAGCTTTCTTT. Its translation: CASRPGFSQGEAFF.